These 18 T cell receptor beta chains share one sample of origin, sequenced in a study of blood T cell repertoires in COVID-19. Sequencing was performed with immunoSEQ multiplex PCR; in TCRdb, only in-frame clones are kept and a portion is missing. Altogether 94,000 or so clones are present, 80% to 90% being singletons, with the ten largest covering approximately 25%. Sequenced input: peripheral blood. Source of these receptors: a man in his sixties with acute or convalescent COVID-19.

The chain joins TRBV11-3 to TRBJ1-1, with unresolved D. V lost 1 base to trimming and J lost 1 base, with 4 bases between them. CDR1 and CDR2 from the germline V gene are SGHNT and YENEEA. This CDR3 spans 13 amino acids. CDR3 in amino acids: CASSLGENTEAFF. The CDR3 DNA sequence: TGTGCCAGCAGCTTAGGCGAGAACACTGAAGCTTTCTTT.

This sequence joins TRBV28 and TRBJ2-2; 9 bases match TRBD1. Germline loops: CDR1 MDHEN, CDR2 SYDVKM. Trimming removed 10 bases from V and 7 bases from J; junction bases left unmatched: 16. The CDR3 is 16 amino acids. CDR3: CATIAAGTGWVGELFF. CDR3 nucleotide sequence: TGTGCCACTATCGCCGCCGGGACAGGGTGGGTCGGGGAGCTGTTTTTT. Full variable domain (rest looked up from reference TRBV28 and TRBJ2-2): DVKVTQSSRYLVKRTGEKVFLECVQDMDHENMFWYRQDPGLGLRLIYFSYDVKMKEKGDIPEGYSVSREKKERFSLILESASTNQTSMYLCATIAAGTGWVGELFFGEGSRLTVL.

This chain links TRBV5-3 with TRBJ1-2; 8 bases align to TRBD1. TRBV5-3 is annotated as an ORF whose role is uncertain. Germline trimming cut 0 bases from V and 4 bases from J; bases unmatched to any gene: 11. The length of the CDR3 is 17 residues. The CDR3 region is CARSLVGQGPLSYGYTF. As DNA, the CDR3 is TGTGCCAGAAGCTTGGTTGGACAGGGCCCCCTATCCTATGGCTACACCTTC.

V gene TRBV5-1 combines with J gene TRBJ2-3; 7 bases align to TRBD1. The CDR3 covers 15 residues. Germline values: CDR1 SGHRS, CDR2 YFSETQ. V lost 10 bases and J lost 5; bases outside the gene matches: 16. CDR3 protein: CAGGRTGASGDTQYF. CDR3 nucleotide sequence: TGCGCCGGAGGACGAACAGGGGCCTCGGGAGATACGCAGTATTTT.

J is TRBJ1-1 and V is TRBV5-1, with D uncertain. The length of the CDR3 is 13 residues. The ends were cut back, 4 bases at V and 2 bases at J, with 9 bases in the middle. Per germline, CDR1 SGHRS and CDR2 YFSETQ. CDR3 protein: CASSITSNTEAFF. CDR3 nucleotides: TGCGCCAGCAGCATAACAAGTAACACTGAAGCTTTCTTT.

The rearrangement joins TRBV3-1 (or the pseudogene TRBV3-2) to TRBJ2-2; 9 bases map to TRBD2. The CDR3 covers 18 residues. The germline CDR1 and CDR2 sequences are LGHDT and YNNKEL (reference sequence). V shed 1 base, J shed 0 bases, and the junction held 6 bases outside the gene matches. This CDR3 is CASSQGPASGANTGELFF. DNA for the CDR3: TGTGCCAGCAGCCAAGGGCCGGCTAGCGGGGCGAACACCGGGGAGCTGTTTTTT.

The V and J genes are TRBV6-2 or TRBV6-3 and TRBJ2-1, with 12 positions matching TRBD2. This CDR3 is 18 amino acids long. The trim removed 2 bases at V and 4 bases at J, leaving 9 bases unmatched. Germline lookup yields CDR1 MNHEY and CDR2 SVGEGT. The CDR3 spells CASSYVDAGTSGYNEQFF. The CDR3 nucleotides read TGTGCCAGCAGTTACGTCGACGCCGGGACTAGCGGGTACAATGAGCAGTTCTTC.

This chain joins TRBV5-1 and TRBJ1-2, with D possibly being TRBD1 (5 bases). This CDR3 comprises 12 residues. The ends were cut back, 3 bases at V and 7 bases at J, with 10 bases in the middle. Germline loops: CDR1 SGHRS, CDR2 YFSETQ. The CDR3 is CASSSRAGGYTF. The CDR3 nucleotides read TGCGCCAGCAGCTCCAGGGCCGGTGGCTACACCTTC.

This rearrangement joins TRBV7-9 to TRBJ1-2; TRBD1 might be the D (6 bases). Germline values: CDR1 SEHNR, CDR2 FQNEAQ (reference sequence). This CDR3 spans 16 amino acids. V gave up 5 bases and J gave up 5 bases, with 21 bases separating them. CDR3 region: CASSPPRQGTKYGYTF. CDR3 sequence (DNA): TGTGCCAGCAGCCCCCCCCGGCAGGGGACGAAATATGGCTACACCTTC.

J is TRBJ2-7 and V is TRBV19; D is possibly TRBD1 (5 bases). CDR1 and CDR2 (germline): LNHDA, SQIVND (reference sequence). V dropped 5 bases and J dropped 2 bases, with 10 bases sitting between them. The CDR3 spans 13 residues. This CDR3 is CASSETAPYEQYV. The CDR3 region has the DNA TGTGCCAGTAGTGAGACAGCCCCCTACGAGCAGTACGTC.

The CDR3 region has the DNA TGTGCCAGCAGTTTTGGGGGGGCGGGAGAGACCCAGTACTTC. Translating it yields CASSFGGAGETQYF. V gene TRBV6-2 or TRBV6-3 combines with J gene TRBJ2-5; possibly TRBD2 for D (7 bases). The CDR3 has 14 residues. Germline V gene data show CDR1 as MNHEY and CDR2 as SVGEGT. V was shortened by 4 bases and J by 4 bases, with 13 bases between the two germline ends.

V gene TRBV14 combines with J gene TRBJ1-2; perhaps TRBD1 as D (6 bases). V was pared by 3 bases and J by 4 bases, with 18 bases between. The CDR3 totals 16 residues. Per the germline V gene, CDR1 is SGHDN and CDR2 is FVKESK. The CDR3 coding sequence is TGTGCCAGCAGCCATGCTACGGGGAAGGGGGTCTATGGCTACACCTTC. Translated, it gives CASSHATGKGVYGYTF.

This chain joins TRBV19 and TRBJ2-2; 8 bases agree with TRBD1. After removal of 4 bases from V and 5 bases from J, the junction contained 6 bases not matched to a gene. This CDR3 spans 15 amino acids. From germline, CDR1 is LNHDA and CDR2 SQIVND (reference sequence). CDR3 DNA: TGTGCCAGTAGTACGAGGACAGGGAGGACCGGGGAGCTGTTTTTT. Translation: CASSTRTGRTGELFF.

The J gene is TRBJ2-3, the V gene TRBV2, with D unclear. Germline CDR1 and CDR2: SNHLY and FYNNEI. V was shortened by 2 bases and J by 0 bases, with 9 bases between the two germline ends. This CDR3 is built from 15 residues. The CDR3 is CASSETSYSTDTQYF. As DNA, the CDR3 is TGTGCCAGCAGTGAAACTTCATATAGCACAGATACGCAGTATTTT. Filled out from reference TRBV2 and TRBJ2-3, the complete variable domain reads EPEVTQTPSHQVTQMGQEVILRCVPISNHLYFYWYRQILGQKVEFLVSFYNNEISEKSEIFDDQFSVERPDGSNFTLKIRSTKLEDSAMYFCASSETSYSTDTQYFGPGTRLTVL.

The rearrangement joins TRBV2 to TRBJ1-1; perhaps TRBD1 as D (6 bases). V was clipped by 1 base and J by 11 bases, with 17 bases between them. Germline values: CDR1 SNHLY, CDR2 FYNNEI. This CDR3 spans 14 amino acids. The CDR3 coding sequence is TGTGCCAGCAGTGAAGGGGTTGTGGGGGCGGCGGCTTTCTTT. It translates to CASSEGVVGAAAFF.

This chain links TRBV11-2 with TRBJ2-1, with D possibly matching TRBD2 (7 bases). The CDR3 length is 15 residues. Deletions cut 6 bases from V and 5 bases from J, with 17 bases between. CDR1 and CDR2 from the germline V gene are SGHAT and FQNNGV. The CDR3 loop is CASSLARGTHNEQFF. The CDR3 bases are TGTGCCAGCAGTCTGGCGCGGGGGACACACAATGAGCAGTTCTTC.

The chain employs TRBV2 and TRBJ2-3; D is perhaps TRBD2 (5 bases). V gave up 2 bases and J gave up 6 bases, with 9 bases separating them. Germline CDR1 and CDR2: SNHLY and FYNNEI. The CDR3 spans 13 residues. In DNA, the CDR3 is TGTGCCAGCAGTGAACTCGGGGTGGATACGCAGTATTTT. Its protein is CASSELGVDTQYF. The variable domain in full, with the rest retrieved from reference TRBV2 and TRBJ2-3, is EPEVTQTPSHQVTQMGQEVILRCVPISNHLYFYWYRQILGQKVEFLVSFYNNEISEKSEIFDDQFSVERPDGSNFTLKIRSTKLEDSAMYFCASSELGVDTQYFGPGTRLTVL.

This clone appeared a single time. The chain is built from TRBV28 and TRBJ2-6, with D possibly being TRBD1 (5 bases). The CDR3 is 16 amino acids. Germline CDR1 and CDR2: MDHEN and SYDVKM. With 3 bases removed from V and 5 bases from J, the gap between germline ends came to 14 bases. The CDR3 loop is CASSLGWGPRANVLTF. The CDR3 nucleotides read TGTGCCAGCAGTTTGGGGTGGGGCCCGCGGGCCAACGTCCTGACTTTC.